A selection of T cell receptor beta chains follows, all from one sample in a study of blood T cell repertoires in COVID-19. Profiled with immunoSEQ multiplex PCR; TCRdb holds only in-frame clones, not every one. This table holds around 100,000 clones, approximately 88% found once. The sequenced sample consisted of peripheral blood. The receptors were sampled from a human donor in a cohort sampled during active COVID-19. Each CDR3 is given without its conserved first and last residue. D genes are given only for firm matches. Clone size appears in some rows only: once, few, many, or a class for an expanded clone.

clone_size	v_call	d_call	j_call	cdr3_aa
once	TRBV6-5	-	TRBJ1-2	ASSRDTANYGYT
-	TRBV18	TRBD2	TRBJ2-2	ASSPLTSGGTTGELF
-	TRBV7-2	TRBD2	TRBJ2-1	ASSLAPWRGGNEQF
-	TRBV5-1	-	TRBJ2-6	ASSLAGLSSGANVLT
-	TRBV6-2/TRBV6-3	TRBD1	TRBJ1-4	ASCRLEGAKLF
-	TRBV12-3/TRBV12-4	-	TRBJ1-1	ASSLRVNTEAF
-	TRBV2	TRBD2	TRBJ2-2	ASRLASGVGELF
-	TRBV6-5	-	TRBJ1-2	ASSYSGQGYGYT
-	TRBV19	TRBD2	TRBJ2-3	ASSIRGLAGGMTDTQY
-	TRBV5-1	-	TRBJ1-3	ASSPGGTAGGNTIY
-	TRBV5-1	-	TRBJ2-3	ASSLDGTDTQY
-	TRBV5-1	-	TRBJ1-2	ASSIDRGGYGYT
-	TRBV13	TRBD1	TRBJ1-2	ASSSGTGGGYGYT
few	TRBV2	-	TRBJ1-2	ASSGKEGLLCT
-	TRBV7-2	-	TRBJ1-2	ASSLEGTRGYRNGYT
-	TRBV2	TRBD2	TRBJ2-3	ASLKGLASTDTQY
-	TRBV5-8	-	TRBJ2-5	ASSLGLDPGETQY
-	TRBV5-1	-	TRBJ1-5	ASSLWGRQPQH
-	TRBV29-1	-	TRBJ1-4	SVELNEKLF
few	TRBV4-2	-	TRBJ2-7	ASSQEVLIYEQY
-	TRBV3-1/TRBV3-2	TRBD2	TRBJ2-1	ASSQGGGGNEQF
-	TRBV6-2/TRBV6-3	TRBD2	TRBJ2-5	ASSYPVAGTQY
once	TRBV5-1	-	TRBJ1-6	ASSLVGDYNSPLH
-	TRBV5-1	TRBD1	TRBJ1-5	ASSLLGSRGDQPQH
-	TRBV5-4	-	TRBJ2-1	ASRWAGLNNEQF
-	TRBV9	TRBD1	TRBJ1-2	ASSYSGQGGYGYT
-	TRBV19	TRBD2	TRBJ2-3	ASTEGPRTSGTDTQY
-	TRBV11-2	-	TRBJ2-3	ASRAPRGNTQY
-	TRBV5-4	-	TRBJ1-1	ASSLRNKNTEAF
-	TRBV27	TRBD2	TRBJ2-5	ASSSGTRSLETQY
few	TRBV5-1	-	TRBJ2-6	ASSIQGGGANVLT
-	TRBV5-4	-	TRBJ1-1	ASSLGASVTEAF
-	TRBV9	-	TRBJ1-6	ASSELNSPLH
-	TRBV9	TRBD1	TRBJ1-3	ASSAQGGLGNTIY
-	TRBV19	-	TRBJ2-7	ASSIMGGTLY
-	TRBV5-5	-	TRBJ1-5	ASRQDSGGNQPQH
-	TRBV18	TRBD2	TRBJ2-1	ASSPRLAGGDEQF
-	TRBV9	TRBD2	TRBJ2-2	ASSLGGGITGELF
-	TRBV4-1	-	TRBJ1-2	ASSQGDKANYGYT
-	TRBV7-2	TRBD2	TRBJ2-7	ASSRGLAGSSYEQY
-	TRBV5-1	-	TRBJ2-2	ASSSRGSNTGELF
-	TRBV9	TRBD1	TRBJ2-3	ASSLRQGADTQY
-	TRBV2	-	TRBJ1-5	ASSDGVTNQPQH
-	TRBV6-2/TRBV6-3	TRBD1	TRBJ2-1	ASSYQMGQGKKGYNEQF
-	TRBV11-2	-	TRBJ2-7	ASSFRGSGYEQY